Listed below are T cell receptor beta chains from one sample, sequenced in a study of blood T cell repertoires in COVID-19. The protocol was immunoSEQ multiplex PCR, while the TCRdb copy is restricted to in-frame clones and leaves out a portion. This table has about 130,000 clones, 75% to 85% appearing once. The source material was peripheral blood. The source of these receptors is a woman aged 65 to 85 with COVID-19, enrolled during active disease. Each CDR3 is given with its conserved first and last residue. A D gene is named only where the DNA matches it firmly. Clone size is not always given. Where it is, it says once, few, many or a class for expanded clones.

v_gene	d_gene	abundance	j_gene	len	CDR3nt	CDR3aa
TRBV27	TRBD1	-	TRBJ1-2	15	TGTGCCAGCAGAAGTTCAGGGGGCTTGATGAATGGCTACACCTTC	CASRSSGGLMNGYTF
TRBV5-5	-	-	TRBJ2-7	13	TGTGCCAGCAGCTTGGTGGGGGGATACGAGCAGTACTTC	CASSLVGGYEQYF
TRBV28	TRBD1	-	TRBJ1-4	12	TGTGCCAGCAGCTCGACAGGGCGAAAACTGTTTTTT	CASSSTGRKLFF
TRBV9	TRBD1	-	TRBJ2-3	14	TGTGCCAGCAGCTATCTTACAGGGGCAGATACGCAGTATTTT	CASSYLTGADTQYF
TRBV10-3	TRBD2	-	TRBJ2-3	18	TGTGCCATCAGATTAGGGACTAGCGGGGGGGCCCCAACAGATACGCAGTATTTT	CAIRLGTSGGAPTDTQYF
TRBV29-1	-	-	TRBJ1-3	14	TGCAGCGCGGCGGACAGCCTGGCCTCAAACACCATATATTTT	CSAADSLASNTIYF
TRBV11-2	-	-	TRBJ2-7	13	TGTGCCAGCAGCCTGACTAGTAACTACGAGCAGTACTTC	CASSLTSNYEQYF
TRBV28	TRBD1	-	TRBJ1-5	16	TGTGCCAGCAGTTTTCTGGGACAGGGATCAAATCAGCCCCAGCATTTT	CASSFLGQGSNQPQHF
TRBV7-8	-	-	TRBJ2-7	12	TGTGCCAGCAGCCTGAGCAGGGGCGAGCAGTACTTC	CASSLSRGEQYF
TRBV7-2	-	-	TRBJ1-2	12	TGTGCCAGCAGCGCGAACGTCTATGGCTACACCTTC	CASSANVYGYTF
TRBV11-2	TRBD2	-	TRBJ2-5	16	TGTGCCAGCAGCTCTGGACGGTCCCGGGGGGTAGAGACCCAGTACTTC	CASSSGRSRGVETQYF
TRBV5-6	TRBD1	-	TRBJ2-1	13	TGTGCCAGCGGAGGGACAGGGGGCGATGAGCAGTTCTTC	CASGGTGGDEQFF
TRBV27	-	-	TRBJ1-6	20	TGTGCCAGCAGTGTATTTTTCCAGGGGTTTATCCCTAAGGGTAATTCACCCCTCCACTTT	CASSVFFQGFIPKGNSPLHF
TRBV6-1	-	few	TRBJ2-5	13	TGTGCCAGCAGTGAAAGACAGCAAGAGACCCAGTACTTC	CASSERQQETQYF
TRBV11-2	-	-	TRBJ2-1	15	TGTGCCAGCAGCTTAGATATGGGGACTCTAAATGAGCAGTTCTTC	CASSLDMGTLNEQFF
TRBV7-3	TRBD1	-	TRBJ1-1	15	TGTGCCAGCAGCTTAGGGGACAGACTGAACACTGAAGCTTTCTTT	CASSLGDRLNTEAFF
TRBV2	TRBD1	-	TRBJ1-5	15	TGTGCCAGCAGAGACGACAGGGGGAGCAATCAGCCCCAGCATTTT	CASRDDRGSNQPQHF
TRBV2	-	-	TRBJ1-6	13	TGTGCCAGGCGACGGGAGAATAATTCACCCCTCCACTTT	CARRRENNSPLHF
TRBV9	-	-	TRBJ1-2	13	TGTGCCAGCAGCGCTCAGGGCCCGGGTGGCTACACCTTC	CASSAQGPGGYTF
TRBV7-2	-	-	TRBJ1-1	15	TGTGCCAGCAGCTTAGAACCAGGGATGAACACTGAAGCTTTCTTT	CASSLEPGMNTEAFF
TRBV19	-	-	TRBJ2-2	12	TGTGCCAGTAGTATAGGCGGCGGGGAGCTGTTTTTT	CASSIGGGELFF
TRBV2	-	-	TRBJ1-1	18	TGTGCCAGCAGCCCCTATATCTTGGGGGGAGGGCTGAACACTGAAGCTTTCTTT	CASSPYILGGGLNTEAFF
TRBV7-8	TRBD1	-	TRBJ1-6	14	TGTGCCAGCAGCCTCGACAGGGGGGGTTCACCCCTCCACTTT	CASSLDRGGSPLHF
TRBV6-5	-	-	TRBJ1-1	12	TGTGCCAGCAGTAGAGGAAACACTGAAGCTTTCTTT	CASSRGNTEAFF
TRBV19	TRBD1	-	TRBJ2-7	15	TGTGCCAGTAGTATGGGACAGGGTTACTCCTACGAGCAGTACTTC	CASSMGQGYSYEQYF
TRBV3-1/TRBV3-2	-	-	TRBJ1-6	13	TGTGCCAGCAGCCACGGTCGCGATTCACCCCTCCACTTT	CASSHGRDSPLHF
TRBV11-2	TRBD2	once	TRBJ2-5	14	TGTGCCAGCAGGAAACTAGCGGGGGAACCGACCCAGTACTTC	CASRKLAGEPTQYF
TRBV7-8	TRBD2	once	TRBJ2-3	14	TGTGCCAGCAGCTTGAGCGGGGGGACAGATACGCAGTATTTT	CASSLSGGTDTQYF
TRBV5-1	TRBD1	-	TRBJ2-1	17	TGCGCCAGCAGCTTGGGGGACAGGGGGAGGTCGATTAATGAGCAGTTCTTC	CASSLGDRGRSINEQFF
TRBV7-6	-	-	TRBJ1-5	21	TGTGCCAGCAGCTTAGGGCCCCCCGTCGGGGGATTTCATGATAGCAATCAGCCCCAGCATTTT	CASSLGPPVGGFHDSNQPQHF
TRBV5-1	TRBD1	-	TRBJ1-1	14	TGCGCCAGCACTCGACAGGGTCGAAACACTGAAGCTTTCTTT	CASTRQGRNTEAFF
TRBV5-1	-	-	TRBJ2-1	14	TGCGCCAGCAGCTTGGACAATACCTACAATGAGCAGTTCTTC	CASSLDNTYNEQFF
TRBV2	TRBD1	few	TRBJ1-2	14	TGTGCCAGCAGCCAGGGGGGCCGAGACTATGGCTACACCTTC	CASSQGGRDYGYTF
TRBV6-1	TRBD1	-	TRBJ2-5	17	TGTGCCAGCAGTGAAAGGGGTTGGGTGAGGGGGCAGGAGACCCAGTACTTC	CASSERGWVRGQETQYF
TRBV6-1	-	-	TRBJ2-3	14	TGTGCCAGCAGAGAGGACATTAGCACAGATACGCAGTATTTT	CASREDISTDTQYF
TRBV11-2	-	-	TRBJ1-6	16	TGTGCCAGCAGCTTAGATGGAGGCATCAATAATTCACCCCTCCACTTT	CASSLDGGINNSPLHF
TRBV3-1/TRBV3-2	-	-	TRBJ1-2	14	TGTGCCAGCAGCCAAGATACCAGGGTTGAAAGCTACACCTTC	CASSQDTRVESYTF
TRBV7-9	-	-	TRBJ1-1	16	TGTGCCAGCAGCTCGCACATATCAGGGGCCGTTACTGAAGCTTTCTTT	CASSSHISGAVTEAFF
TRBV7-2	TRBD1	-	TRBJ2-7	15	TGTGCCAGCAGCTTAGAGGGACAGGGTTTATACGAGCAGTACTTC	CASSLEGQGLYEQYF
TRBV9	-	-	TRBJ2-7	16	TGTGCCAGCAGCGCAGAGGTGGGCAGGGGAAATTACGAGCAGTACTTC	CASSAEVGRGNYEQYF
TRBV7-9	-	-	TRBJ1-4	14	TGTGCCAGCAGCTTAGACACCTCCAGGGGAAAACTGTTTTTT	CASSLDTSRGKLFF
TRBV6-2/TRBV6-3	-	-	TRBJ1-2	13	TGTGCCAGCAGTGCCCGGGAGAGGGTTGGCTACACCTTC	CASSARERVGYTF
TRBV7-9	-	once	TRBJ2-3	14	TGTGCCAGCAGCTTAGGGGCCAGCACAGATACGCAGTATTTT	CASSLGASTDTQYF
TRBV7-2	TRBD1	-	TRBJ2-7	15	TGTGCCAGCAGCTTAACCGGACAGGGTAACCACGAGCAGTACTTC	CASSLTGQGNHEQYF
TRBV5-5	-	-	TRBJ2-7	16	TGTGCCAGCAGCTTGAGTGAGGCAGGGAACGCCTACGAGCAGTACTTC	CASSLSEAGNAYEQYF
TRBV6-6	TRBD1	-	TRBJ1-1	13	TGTGCCAGCAACCCACTGACAGGGGCACAAGCTTTCTTT	CASNPLTGAQAFF
TRBV28	TRBD1	-	TRBJ1-2	13	TGTGCCAGCAGTTCCGCTCAGGGGGATGGCTACACCTTC	CASSSAQGDGYTF
TRBV25-1	TRBD2	-	TRBJ2-7	14	TGTGCCAGCGCCCCCTGGACTAGTTCCTACGAGCAGTACTTC	CASAPWTSSYEQYF
TRBV5-1	-	-	TRBJ2-7	14	TGCGCCAGCAGCTCACATTCCCGGGACTACGAGCAGTACTTC	CASSSHSRDYEQYF
TRBV5-1	TRBD2	-	TRBJ2-1	14	TGCGCCAGTACTAGCGGGGATTTCTACAATGAGCAGTTCTTC	CASTSGDFYNEQFF